The text below deals with one TCR beta chain. The antigen is unknown. This sample is drawn from a study of cytomegalovirus exposure and HLA in healthy donors. The study's findings and limits: Excluded were some V segments that proved indistinguishable, including TRBV6-2 and TRBV6-3. HLA allele associations emerged for some 16,000 TCR beta sequences in a later analysis, at 0.05 false discovery rate. As immune exposure information, only CMV serostatus was available.

Researchers ran the PCR with 60 Vbeta and 13 Jbeta primers. Profiling relied on immunoSEQ multiplex PCR, and the TCRdb table lists in-frame clones only, not all of them. The data contain approximately 170,000 clones, more than 70% of them seen just once; the ten biggest clones take up about 1.6%. Deletions cut 6 bases from V and 2 bases from J, with 10 bases between. The V gene's germline CDR1 is MNHNS and CDR2 SASEGT. This CDR3 region has 13 residues. The sequenced material came from PBMCs. The TCR originated in a male donor in good health and CMV-seronegative. The chain links TRBV6-1 to TRBJ1-2; D gene ambiguous. The CDR3 loop reads CASSNRGNYGYTF. Written as DNA, the CDR3 is TGTGCCAGCAGCAACAGAGGGAACTATGGCTACACCTTC.